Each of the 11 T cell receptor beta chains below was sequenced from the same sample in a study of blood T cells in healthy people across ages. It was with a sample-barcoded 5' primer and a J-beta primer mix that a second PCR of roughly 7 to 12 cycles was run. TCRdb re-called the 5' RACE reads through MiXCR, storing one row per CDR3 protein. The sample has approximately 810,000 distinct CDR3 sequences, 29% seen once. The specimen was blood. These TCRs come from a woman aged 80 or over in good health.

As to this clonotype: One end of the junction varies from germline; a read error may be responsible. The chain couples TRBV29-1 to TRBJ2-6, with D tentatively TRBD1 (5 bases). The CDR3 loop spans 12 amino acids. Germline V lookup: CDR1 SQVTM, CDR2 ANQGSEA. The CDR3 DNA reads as TGCAGCGTGTACTCTGGGGCCAACGTCCCGACTTTC. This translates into CSVYSGANVPTF.

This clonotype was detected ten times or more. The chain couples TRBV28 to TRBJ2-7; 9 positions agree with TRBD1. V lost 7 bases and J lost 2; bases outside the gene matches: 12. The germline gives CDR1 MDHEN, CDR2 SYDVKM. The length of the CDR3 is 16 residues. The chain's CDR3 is CASTLLPGQGAYEQYF. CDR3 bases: TGTGCCAGCACCCTGTTACCGGGACAGGGAGCCTACGAGCAGTACTTC.

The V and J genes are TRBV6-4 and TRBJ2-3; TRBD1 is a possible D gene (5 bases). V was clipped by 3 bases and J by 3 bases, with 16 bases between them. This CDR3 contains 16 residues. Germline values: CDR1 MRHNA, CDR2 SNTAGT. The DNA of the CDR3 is TGTGCCAGCAGTGAAGGGGTACGGGCAGCTACAGATACGCAGTATTTT. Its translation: CASSEGVRAATDTQYF.

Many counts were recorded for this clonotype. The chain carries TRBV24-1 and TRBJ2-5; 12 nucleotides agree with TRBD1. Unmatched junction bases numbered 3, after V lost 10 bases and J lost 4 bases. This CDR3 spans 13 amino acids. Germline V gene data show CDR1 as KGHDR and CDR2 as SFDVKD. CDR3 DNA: TGTGCCACGGGACAGGGGGCAGGAGAGACCCAGTACTTC. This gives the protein CATGQGAGETQYF.

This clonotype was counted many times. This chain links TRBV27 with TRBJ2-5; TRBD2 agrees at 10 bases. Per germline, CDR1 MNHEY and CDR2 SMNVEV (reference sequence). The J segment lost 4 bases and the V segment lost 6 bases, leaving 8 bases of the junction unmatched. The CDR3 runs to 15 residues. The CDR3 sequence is CASSLGLAVGETQYF. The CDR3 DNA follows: TGTGCCAGCAGCTTAGGACTAGCGGTCGGAGAGACCCAGTACTTC.

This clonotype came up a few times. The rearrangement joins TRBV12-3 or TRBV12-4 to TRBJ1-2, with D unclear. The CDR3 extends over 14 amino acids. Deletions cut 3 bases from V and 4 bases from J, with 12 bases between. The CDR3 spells CASSFRRSPYGYTF. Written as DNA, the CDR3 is TGTGCCAGCAGTTTCCGACGGAGCCCCTATGGCTACACCTTC.

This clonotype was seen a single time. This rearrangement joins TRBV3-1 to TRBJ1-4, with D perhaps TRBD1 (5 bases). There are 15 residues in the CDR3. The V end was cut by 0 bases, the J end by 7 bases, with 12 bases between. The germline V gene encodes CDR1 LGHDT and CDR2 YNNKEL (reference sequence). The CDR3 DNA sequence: TGTGCCAGCAGCCAAGATCGGGGGTGGGGTGAAAAACTGTTTTTT. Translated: CASSQDRGWGEKLFF.

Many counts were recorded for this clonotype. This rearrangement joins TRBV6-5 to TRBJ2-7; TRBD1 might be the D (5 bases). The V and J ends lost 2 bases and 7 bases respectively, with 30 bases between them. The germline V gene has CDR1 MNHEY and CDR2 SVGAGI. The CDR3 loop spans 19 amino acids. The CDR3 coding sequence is TGTGCCAGCAGTTACCGCCGGCAGGGCGCCCCGAAAACAATGATGGAGCAGTACTTC. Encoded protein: CASSYRRQGAPKTMMEQYF.

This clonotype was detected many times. The CDR3, as DNA: TGCGCCAGCAGCTTGGAGTCACCCTCCTACAATGAGCAGTTCTTC. Translation gives CASSLESPSYNEQFF. The chain links TRBV5-1 to TRBJ2-1, with D unclear. Germline lookup yields CDR1 SGHRS and CDR2 YFSETQ. V was trimmed by 0 bases and J by 0 bases, leaving 7 bases between them. CDR3 length: 15 residues.

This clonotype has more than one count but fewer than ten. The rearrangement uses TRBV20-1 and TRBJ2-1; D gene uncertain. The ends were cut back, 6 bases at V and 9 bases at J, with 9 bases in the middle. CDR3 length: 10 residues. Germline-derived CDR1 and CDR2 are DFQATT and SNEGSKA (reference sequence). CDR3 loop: CSASLVEQFF. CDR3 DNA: TGCAGTGCCAGCTTGGTTGAGCAGTTCTTC.

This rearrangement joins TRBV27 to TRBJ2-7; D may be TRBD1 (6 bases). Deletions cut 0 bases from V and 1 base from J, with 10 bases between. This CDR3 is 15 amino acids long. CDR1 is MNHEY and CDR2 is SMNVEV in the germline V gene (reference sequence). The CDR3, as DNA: TGTGCCAGCAGTTTATCTCCAGGGGTTTCCTACGAGCAGTACTTC. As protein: CASSLSPGVSYEQYF.